The source of this T cell receptor (beta chain) is a study of blood T cell repertoires in COVID-19. The data were produced by immunoSEQ multiplex PCR, yet TCRdb's version contains in-frame clones alone and is incomplete. This sample has around 190,000 clones, with roughly 79% found just once. J gave up 10 bases and V 6 bases, and 9 bases lay outside the gene matches. CDR1 is SEHNR, CDR2 FQNEAQ, per germline (reference sequence). This CDR3 has 14 residues. A Seattle source enrolled patients during active infection and followed them longitudinally. This TCR derives from a woman aged 35 to 49 with COVID-19, enrolled during active disease. The chain is built from TRBV7-9 and TRBJ1-6; TRBD1 matches 7 bases. The sample taken for sequencing was peripheral blood. DNA of the CDR3: TGTGCCAGCAGTACCGGGACAGACACCTCACCCCTCCACTTT. Its protein product is CASSTGTDTSPLHF.